These T cell receptor beta chains were read from a single sample in a study of cytomegalovirus exposure and HLA in healthy donors. Sequenced by immunoSEQ multiplex PCR; TCRdb stores in-frame clones only, minus some. In the table there are roughly 200,000 clones, 70% to 85% of which are singletons. Sequenced: PBMCs. These receptor sequences come from a woman between 40 and 50 years old in good health and CMV-seronegative. Both conserved end residues are part of each CDR3. Each record gives: J gene, D gene, V gene, clone size, CDR3 DNA, CDR3 protein. D genes are given only for firm matches. Some rows have no size entry. The others give once, few or many, or a class for an expanded clone.

J: TRBJ2-3; D: -; V: TRBV30; size: -; DNA: TGTGCCTGGAGTTTAGTATCCCCTTTGATGGATACGCAGTATTTT; CDR3: CAWSLVSPLMDTQYF
J: TRBJ2-7; D: -; V: TRBV9; size: -; DNA: TGTGCCAGCAGTGCTATGGGGGGGACAATGGGCGAGCAGTACTTC; CDR3: CASSAMGGTMGEQYF
J: TRBJ2-7; D: TRBD2; V: TRBV7-2; size: -; DNA: TGTGCCAGCAGCCCTTTTCCCCAGGTAGCGGGGGGGCCCTCAGAGCAGTACTTC; CDR3: CASSPFPQVAGGPSEQYF
J: TRBJ1-2; D: -; V: TRBV28; size: -; DNA: TGTGCCAGCAGTCCCAGGGATTATGGCTACACCTTC; CDR3: CASSPRDYGYTF
J: TRBJ2-2; D: TRBD2; V: TRBV30; size: -; DNA: TGTGCCTGGGGACTAGGGGTAGGCGGGGAGCTGTTTTTT; CDR3: CAWGLGVGGELFF
J: TRBJ1-2; D: -; V: TRBV6-6; size: -; DNA: TGTGCCAGCAGTTACTCAGCAGGGAACTATGGCTACACCTTC; CDR3: CASSYSAGNYGYTF
J: TRBJ1-5; D: -; V: TRBV19; size: -; DNA: TGTGCCAGTAGTCCACAAGGAGGTAGCAATCAGCCCCAGCATTTT; CDR3: CASSPQGGSNQPQHF
J: TRBJ2-1; D: TRBD2; V: TRBV6-4; size: many; DNA: TGTGCCAGCAGTGACTCGGCTAGCGGGGGTCCGAATGAGCAGTTCTTC; CDR3: CASSDSASGGPNEQFF
J: TRBJ2-5; D: -; V: TRBV7-6; size: -; DNA: TGTGCCAGCAGCTTAGGGCTAGCGGAGACCCAGTACTTC; CDR3: CASSLGLAETQYF
J: TRBJ1-6; D: TRBD1; V: TRBV18; size: once; DNA: TGTGCCAGCTCAGGGACAGACAATTCACCCCTCCACTTT; CDR3: CASSGTDNSPLHF
J: TRBJ2-7; D: TRBD2; V: TRBV7-9; size: -; DNA: TGTGCCAGCAGTTCGTTTCTAGCGGGGGTCCACGAGCAGTACTTC; CDR3: CASSSFLAGVHEQYF
J: TRBJ1-6; D: -; V: TRBV30; size: -; DNA: TGTGCCTGGAGCGTGGGAGGCGGAGATTCACCCCTCCACTTT; CDR3: CAWSVGGGDSPLHF
J: TRBJ2-1; D: -; V: TRBV14; size: -; DNA: TGTGCCAGCAGCCAAGGGGTTGGGCGACAGTCTTACAATGAGCAGTTCTTC; CDR3: CASSQGVGRQSYNEQFF
J: TRBJ2-7; D: -; V: TRBV5-1; size: -; DNA: TGCGCCAGCAGCTTGCATAGTTCCTACGAGCAGTACTTC; CDR3: CASSLHSSYEQYF
J: TRBJ2-2; D: -; V: TRBV6-5; size: -; DNA: TGTGCCAGCAGTCCACCACATGGTAACACCGGGGAGCTGTTTTTT; CDR3: CASSPPHGNTGELFF
J: TRBJ1-2; D: TRBD1; V: TRBV28; size: -; DNA: TGTGCCAGCAGTTTAGAGGGGGCCTATGGCTACACCTTC; CDR3: CASSLEGAYGYTF
J: TRBJ1-2; D: -; V: TRBV30; size: -; DNA: TGTGCCTGGAGCGTAGGGGACTACTATGGCTACACCTTC; CDR3: CAWSVGDYYGYTF
J: TRBJ2-5; D: -; V: TRBV6-5; size: -; DNA: TGTGCCAGCGGTGTAGCCTTCCAAGAGACCCAGTACTTC; CDR3: CASGVAFQETQYF
J: TRBJ2-5; D: -; V: TRBV6-5; size: -; DNA: TGTGCCAGCAGTTACTCCGCGACTTGGGAGACCCAGTACTTC; CDR3: CASSYSATWETQYF
J: TRBJ1-2; D: -; V: TRBV18; size: few; DNA: TGTGCCAGCTCACTCCTACAGGAATACACCTTC; CDR3: CASSLLQEYTF
J: TRBJ2-2; D: -; V: TRBV18; size: -; DNA: TGTGCCAGCTCACCATACGAGGGAGGTAACACCGGGGAGCTGTTTTTT; CDR3: CASSPYEGGNTGELFF